The 20 T cell receptor beta chains listed next were all sequenced from one sample in a study of spatial heterogeneity in lung cancer. Time point: blood at routine non-recurrence follow-up after resection. Each CDR3 protein gets one entry after TCRdb re-called the 5' RACE reads with MiXCR. The top ten hold 21% of the sample, which has 85,000 to 100,000 distinct CDR3 sequences, roughly a fifth seen once. The sequences come from PBMCs, collected at follow-up. These receptors came from a male donor with early-stage non-small cell lung cancer.

Only a few counts were recorded for this clonotype. The genes are TRBV7-2 and TRBJ1-1, with D maybe TRBD1 (5 bases). Germline loops: CDR1 SGHTA, CDR2 FQGNSA. This CDR3 spans 17 amino acids. V was shortened by 0 bases and J by 4 bases, with 18 bases between the two germline ends. CDR3 amino acids: CASSLALKGRGGTEAFF. In DNA, the CDR3 is TGTGCCAGCAGCTTAGCGCTAAAGGGGCGGGGAGGCACTGAAGCTTTCTTT.

The gene calls are TRBV20-1 and TRBJ2-5, with 13 bases aligning to TRBD2. The V gene end was trimmed by 5 bases and the J gene end by 4 bases; junction bases not matched to a gene: 16. The CDR3 extends over 18 amino acids. CDR1 DFQATT and CDR2 SNEGSKA come from the germline V gene (reference sequence). The CDR3 is CSALPGTSGMGGRETQYF. DNA for the CDR3: TGCAGTGCTTTACCTGGGACTAGCGGGATGGGGGGTAGAGAGACCCAGTACTTC.

This clonotype was counted between two and nine times. The chain joins TRBV7-2 to TRBJ2-3; TRBD2 matches 9 bases. The germline V gene encodes CDR1 SGHTA and CDR2 FQGNSA. The length of the CDR3 is 16 residues. V shed 5 bases and J 2 bases; nucleotides not matched to a gene: 8. CDR3 coding DNA: TGTGCCAGCAGCCCCCGACTAGCGGCTAACACAGATACGCAGTATTTT. Translation gives CASSPRLAANTDTQYF.

The V gene is TRBV14, the J gene TRBJ1-3, with no clear D. CDR3 size: 12 residues. Germline V gene lookup returns CDR1 SGHDN and CDR2 FVKESK. The germline V and J ends were trimmed by 1 base and 7 bases, with 5 bases remaining between them. CDR3 coding DNA: TGTGCCAGCAGCCAAGTTAGTAACACCATATATTTT. The encoded protein is CASSQVSNTIYF. The variable domain in full, with the rest retrieved from reference TRBV14 and TRBJ1-3, is EAGVTQFPSHSVIEKGQTVTLRCDPISGHDNLYWYRRVMGKEIKFLLHFVKESKQDESGMPNNRFLAERTGGTYSTLKVQPAELEDSGVYFCASSQVSNTIYFGEGSWLTVV.

This clonotype has just a few counts. The J gene is TRBJ1-1, the V gene TRBV6-5; D may be TRBD1 (5 bases). The CDR3 consists of 14 residues. Trimming pared 2 bases from V and 3 bases from J, leaving 10 bases between. The germline V gene encodes CDR1 MNHEY and CDR2 SVGAGI. The CDR3: CASSYRGADTEAFF. CDR3 DNA sequence: TGTGCCAGCAGTTACAGGGGAGCGGACACTGAAGCTTTCTTT.

The rearrangement links TRBV27 to TRBJ1-2, with TRBD1 matching 7 bases. Trimming took 5 bases from V and 8 from J; bases not matched to a gene: 8. Germline V gives CDR1 MNHEY, CDR2 SMNVEV (reference sequence). The CDR3 contains 13 residues. DNA for the CDR3: TGTGCCAGCAGTCCAGGGGGGCAGACCGGCTACACCTTC. As protein: CASSPGGQTGYTF.

This clonotype appeared many times. The chain employs TRBV7-9 and TRBJ1-6; 7 positions match TRBD1. The V gene's germline CDR1 is SEHNR and CDR2 FQNEAQ (reference sequence). Unmatched junction bases numbered 4, after V lost 1 base and J lost 7 bases. There are 15 residues in the CDR3. DNA for the CDR3: TGTGCCAGCAGCTTAGGCCAGGACAGGAATTCACCCCTCCACTTT. It codes for CASSLGQDRNSPLHF.

V and J are TRBV4-1 and TRBJ2-7; D is unresolved. The V end lost 0 bases, the J end lost 7 bases, and 10 bases lay between the germline ends. This CDR3 is built from 13 residues. Germline lookup yields CDR1 MGHRA and CDR2 YSYEKL. CDR3 DNA sequence: TGCGCCAGCAGCCAAGACTCCATAGGAGAGCAGTACTTC. Protein sequence: CASSQDSIGEQYF.

The J gene is TRBJ2-1, the V gene TRBV12-3 or TRBV12-4; D is uncertain. Trimming shortened V by 3 bases and J by 10 bases, and 10 bases separated the two germline ends. CDR3 length equals 12 residues. The CDR3, as DNA: TGTGCCAGCAGTTTTGAACGGAAAGAGCAGTTCTTC. It yields the protein CASSFERKEQFF.

The chain recombines TRBV20-1 with TRBJ1-1; 7 bases line up with TRBD1. The trim removed 0 bases at V and 4 bases at J, leaving 5 bases unmatched. This CDR3 comprises 14 residues. Germline-derived CDR1 and CDR2 are DFQATT and SNEGSKA (reference sequence). The CDR3 region has the DNA TGCAGTGCTAGAGACCCGACAGGGATCACTGAAGCTTTCTTT. Translating it yields CSARDPTGITEAFF.

The chain uses TRBV12-5 and TRBJ2-1; D is unresolved. The germline V gene encodes CDR1 LGHNT and CDR2 FRNRAP. V was cut by 2 bases and J by 8 bases, with 10 bases left in between. The length of the CDR3 is 13 residues. CDR3 sequence reads: CASGLSEYDEQFF. CDR3 bases: TGTGCTAGTGGTTTGTCAGAGTACGATGAGCAGTTCTTC.

The sample holds a few counts of this clonotype. The V gene is TRBV27, the J gene TRBJ2-1; D is uncertain. The length of the CDR3 is 13 residues. V was pared by 5 bases and J by 12 bases, with 17 bases between. Per the germline V gene, CDR1 is MNHEY and CDR2 is SMNVEV (reference sequence). For the CDR3, the DNA is TGTGCCAGCAGTACCCGACAAATGTCTGGGCAGTTCTTC. Amino acids: CASSTRQMSGQFF.

In its sample, this clonotype was seen many times. This chain uses TRBV2 with TRBJ1-6; weak D call: TRBD1 (5 bases). The V end lost 4 bases, the J end lost 7 bases, and 11 bases lay between the germline ends. The CDR3 sequence is 14 residues long. CDR1 SNHLY and CDR2 FYNNEI come from the germline V gene. In DNA form, the CDR3 reads TGTGCCAGCAGTGTAGGCCAGGGAAATTCACCCCTCCACTTT. Encoded protein: CASSVGQGNSPLHF. Full variable domain (missing parts from reference TRBV2 and TRBJ1-6): EPEVTQTPSHQVTQMGQEVILRCVPISNHLYFYWYRQILGQKVEFLVSFYNNEISEKSEIFDDQFSVERPDGSNFTLKIRSTKLEDSAMYFCASSVGQGNSPLHFGNGTRLTVT.

In this sample, this clonotype turned up many times. The chain recombines TRBV12-3 or TRBV12-4 with TRBJ2-5, with a possible D match to TRBD1 (6 bases). Trimming left V 6 bases short and J 2 bases short, with 13 bases between. The length of the CDR3 is 14 residues. CDR3 residues: CASSLGGTQETQYF. The DNA of the CDR3 is TGTGCCAGCAGCCTAGGGGGTACTCAAGAGACCCAGTACTTC.

The chain has TRBV9 and TRBJ2-1, with D maybe TRBD2 (6 bases). Germline-derived CDR1 and CDR2 are SGDLS and YYNGEE. The CDR3 is made up of 14 amino acids. The V end was cut by 3 bases, the J end by 4 bases, with 11 bases between. CDR3 DNA: TGTGCCAGCAGCGCAGTAGCGGCTTACAATGAGCAGTTCTTC. This codes for CASSAVAAYNEQFF.

This clonotype was seen a few times. J is TRBJ1-6 and V is TRBV4-1; 7 bases are a match to TRBD1. This CDR3 is 17 amino acids long. CDR1 and CDR2 from the germline V gene are MGHRA and YSYEKL. Trimming at V came to 8 bases and at J to 5 bases, leaving 15 bases not matched to a gene. The DNA for the CDR3 is TGCGCCAGCTCACTCCTTTCCGGGACAGCGGATAATTCACCCCTCCACTTT. Residues: CASSLLSGTADNSPLHF.

J is TRBJ1-6 and V is TRBV2; the D gene is possibly TRBD1 (5 bases). The length of the CDR3 is 13 residues. With 5 bases removed from V and 8 bases from J, the gap between germline ends came to 10 bases. The germline V gene has CDR1 SNHLY and CDR2 FYNNEI. The CDR3 region is CASSTGRYSPLHF. The CDR3 nucleotides read TGTGCCAGCAGTACGGGACGTTATTCACCCCTCCACTTT.

This clonotype was detected a few times. The CDR3 DNA reads TGTGCCAGCAGTTCCGTGGGGAATGAGCAGTTCTTC. Its protein is CASSSVGNEQFF. The rearrangement links TRBV6-5 to TRBJ2-1; D is unclear. Germline CDR1 is MNHEY and CDR2 is SVGAGI. The CDR3 extends over 12 amino acids. Trimming left V 4 bases short and J 7 bases short, with 8 bases between.

The chain recombines TRBV27 with TRBJ2-4; TRBD2 is a possible D gene (7 bases). The germline CDR1 and CDR2 sequences are MNHEY and SMNVEV (reference sequence). The CDR3 spans 16 residues. V was cut by 5 bases and J by 4 bases, with 18 bases left in between. This CDR3 reads CASSPYGGGAKNIQYF. In nucleotides, the CDR3 is TGTGCCAGCAGTCCCTATGGGGGGGGGGCTAAAAACATTCAGTACTTC.

The V and J genes are TRBV6-5 and TRBJ1-2; D gene uncertain. Trimming cost V 4 bases and J 4 bases, with 16 bases left between them. Germline CDR1 reads MNHEY; CDR2 reads SVGAGI. This CDR3 is built from 15 residues. In DNA form, the CDR3 reads TGTGCCAGCAGTTCCACGTCGGGCCAGTCCTATGGCTACACCTTC. This translates into CASSSTSGQSYGYTF.